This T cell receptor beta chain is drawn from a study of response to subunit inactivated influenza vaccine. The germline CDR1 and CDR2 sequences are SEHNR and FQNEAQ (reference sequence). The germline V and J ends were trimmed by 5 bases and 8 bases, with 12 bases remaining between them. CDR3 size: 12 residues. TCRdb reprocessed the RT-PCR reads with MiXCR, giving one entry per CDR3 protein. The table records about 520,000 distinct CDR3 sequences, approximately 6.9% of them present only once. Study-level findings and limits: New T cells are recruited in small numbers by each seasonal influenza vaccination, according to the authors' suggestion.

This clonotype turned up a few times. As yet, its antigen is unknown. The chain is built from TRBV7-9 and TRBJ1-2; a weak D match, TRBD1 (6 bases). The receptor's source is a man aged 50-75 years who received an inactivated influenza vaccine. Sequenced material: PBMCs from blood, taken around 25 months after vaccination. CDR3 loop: CASSPRGEGYTF. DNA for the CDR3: TGTGCCAGCAGCCCTAGGGGGGAAGGCTACACCTTC.